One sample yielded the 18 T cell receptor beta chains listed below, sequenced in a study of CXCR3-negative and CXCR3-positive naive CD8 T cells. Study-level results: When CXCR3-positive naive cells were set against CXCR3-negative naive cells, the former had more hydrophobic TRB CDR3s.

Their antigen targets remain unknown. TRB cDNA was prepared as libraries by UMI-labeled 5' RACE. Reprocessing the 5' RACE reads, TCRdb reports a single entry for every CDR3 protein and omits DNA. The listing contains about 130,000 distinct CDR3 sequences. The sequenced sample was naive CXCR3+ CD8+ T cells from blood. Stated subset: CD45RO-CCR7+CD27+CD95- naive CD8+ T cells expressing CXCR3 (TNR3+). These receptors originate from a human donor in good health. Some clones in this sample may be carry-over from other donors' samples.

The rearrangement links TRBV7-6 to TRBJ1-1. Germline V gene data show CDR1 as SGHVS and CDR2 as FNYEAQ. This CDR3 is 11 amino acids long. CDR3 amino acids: CASSLGSEAFF.

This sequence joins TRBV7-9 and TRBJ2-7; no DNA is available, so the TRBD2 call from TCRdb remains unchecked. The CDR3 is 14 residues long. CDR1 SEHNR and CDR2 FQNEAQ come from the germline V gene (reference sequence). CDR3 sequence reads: CASSPRREGNEQYF. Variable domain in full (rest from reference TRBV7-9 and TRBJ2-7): DTGVSQNPRHKITKRGQNVTFRCDPISEHNRLYWYRQTLGQGPEFLTYFQNEAQLEKSRLLSDRFSAERPKGSFSTLEIQRTEQGDSAMYLCASSPRREGNEQYFGPGTRLTVT.

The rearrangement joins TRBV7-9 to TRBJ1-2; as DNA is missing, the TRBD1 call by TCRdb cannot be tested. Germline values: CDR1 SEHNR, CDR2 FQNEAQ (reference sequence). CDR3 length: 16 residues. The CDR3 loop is CASSSSRDRAGYGYTF.

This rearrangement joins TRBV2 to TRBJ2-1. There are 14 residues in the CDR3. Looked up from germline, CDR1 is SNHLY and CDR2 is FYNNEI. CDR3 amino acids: CASRDADLTNEQFF.

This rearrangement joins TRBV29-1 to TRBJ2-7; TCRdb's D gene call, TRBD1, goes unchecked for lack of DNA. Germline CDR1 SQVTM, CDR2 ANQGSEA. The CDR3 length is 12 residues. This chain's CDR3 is CSVLADRGEQYF.

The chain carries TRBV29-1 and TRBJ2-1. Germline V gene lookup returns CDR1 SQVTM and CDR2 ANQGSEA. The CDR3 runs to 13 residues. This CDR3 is CSVEPSSYNEQFF.

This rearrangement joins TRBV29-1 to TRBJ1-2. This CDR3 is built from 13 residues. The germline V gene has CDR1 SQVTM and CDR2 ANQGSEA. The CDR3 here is CSVEDRQRYGYTF.

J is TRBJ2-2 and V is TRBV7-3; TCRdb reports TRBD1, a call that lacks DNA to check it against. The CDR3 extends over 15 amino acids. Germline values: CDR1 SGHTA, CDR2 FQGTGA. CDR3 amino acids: CASSLGTGVTGELFF.

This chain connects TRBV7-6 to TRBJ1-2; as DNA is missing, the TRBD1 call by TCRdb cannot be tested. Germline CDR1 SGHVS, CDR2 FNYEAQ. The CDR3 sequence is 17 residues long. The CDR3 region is CASSLEQGPSSNYGYTF.

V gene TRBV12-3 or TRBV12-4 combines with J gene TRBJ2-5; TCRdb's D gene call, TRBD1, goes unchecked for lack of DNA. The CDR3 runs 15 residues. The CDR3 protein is CASSRSGTMEETQYF.

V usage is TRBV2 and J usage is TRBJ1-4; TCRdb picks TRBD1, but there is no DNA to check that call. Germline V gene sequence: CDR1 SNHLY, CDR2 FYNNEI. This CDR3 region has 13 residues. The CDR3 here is CASDGQGDEKLFF.

This CDR3 is CASSPYDRGRWDEQFF. The rearrangement uses TRBV7-9 and TRBJ2-1; TCRdb outputs TRBD1, but without DNA this stays unchecked. The CDR3 is 16 amino acids. The germline V gene encodes CDR1 SEHNR and CDR2 FQNEAQ (reference sequence). The variable domain in full, with the rest retrieved from reference TRBV7-9 and TRBJ2-1, is DTGVSQNPRHKITKRGQNVTFRCDPISEHNRLYWYRQTLGQGPEFLTYFQNEAQLEKSRLLSDRFSAERPKGSFSTLEIQRTEQGDSAMYLCASSPYDRGRWDEQFFGPGTRLTVL.

This chain's CDR3 is CASSQPGQENYEQYF. The V gene is TRBV5-5, the J gene TRBJ2-7; the D call from TCRdb, TRBD1, cannot be confirmed without DNA. CDR3 size: 15 residues. CDR1 and CDR2 from the germline V gene are SGHKS and YYEKEE (reference sequence).

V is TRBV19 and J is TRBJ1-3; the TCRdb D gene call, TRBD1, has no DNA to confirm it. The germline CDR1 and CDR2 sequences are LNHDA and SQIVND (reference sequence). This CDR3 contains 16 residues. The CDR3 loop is CASSSTGLSSGNTIYF.

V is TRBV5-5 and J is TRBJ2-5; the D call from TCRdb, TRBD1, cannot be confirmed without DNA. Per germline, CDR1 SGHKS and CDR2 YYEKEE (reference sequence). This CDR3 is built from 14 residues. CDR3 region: CASFGPGSGETQYF.

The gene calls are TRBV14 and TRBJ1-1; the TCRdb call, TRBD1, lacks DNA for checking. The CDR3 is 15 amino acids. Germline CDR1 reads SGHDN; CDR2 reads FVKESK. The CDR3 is CASSQGDRGFTEAFF.

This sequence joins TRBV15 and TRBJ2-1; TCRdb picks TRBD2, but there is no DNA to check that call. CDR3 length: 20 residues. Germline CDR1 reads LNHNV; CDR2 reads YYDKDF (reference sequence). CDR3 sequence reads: CATSSTSAVLTGRNYNEQFF.

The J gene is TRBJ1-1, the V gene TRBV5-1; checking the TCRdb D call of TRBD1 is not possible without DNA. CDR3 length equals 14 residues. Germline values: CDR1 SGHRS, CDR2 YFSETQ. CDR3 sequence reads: CASSFGRGGTEAFF.